Included here is one TCR beta chain sequence, with context. Its antigen remains unidentified. These data originate in a study of OX40 agonist ivuxolimab in advanced cancers. Study context: An anti-OX40 (CD134) antibody with agonistic activity, ivuxolimab, was administered to patients.

The study, taken as a whole, reports: Low normalized T-cell clonal expansion was also seen in some nonresponders.

Here immunoSEQ multiplex PCR was the method, and the copy in TCRdb shows in-frame clones only, minus some. The sample lists 50,000 to 65,000 clones; 75% to 90% were seen once. V shed 0 bases and J shed 1 base, with 6 bases lying between them. The CDR3 is made up of 15 amino acids. Per germline, CDR1 LNHNV and CDR2 YYDKDF (reference sequence). The sequence came from an adult with an advanced solid tumor such as melanoma, head and neck, liver or kidney cancer. The chain joins TRBV15 to TRBJ1-4; D might be TRBD1 (5 bases). Material: CD4+ or CD8+ T cells sorted from blood, obtained in a trial of the OX40 agonist ivuxolimab. CDR3 nucleotide sequence: TGTGCCACCAGCAGAGATAGGGGAACTAATGAAAAACTGTTTTTT. Its protein is CATSRDRGTNEKLFF.